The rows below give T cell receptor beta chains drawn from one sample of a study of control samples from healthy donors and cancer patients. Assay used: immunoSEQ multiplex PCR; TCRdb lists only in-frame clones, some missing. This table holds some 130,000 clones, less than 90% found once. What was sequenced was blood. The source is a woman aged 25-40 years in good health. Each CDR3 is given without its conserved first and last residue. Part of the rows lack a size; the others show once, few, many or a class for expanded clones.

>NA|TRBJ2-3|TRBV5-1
ASSLDGVIPDTQY
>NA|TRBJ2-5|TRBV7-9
ASSLGGTSRETQY
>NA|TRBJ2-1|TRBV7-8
ASSAPGGSYNEQF
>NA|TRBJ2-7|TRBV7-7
ASSFRTRGSDEQY
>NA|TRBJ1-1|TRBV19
ASRRTGGSYTEAF
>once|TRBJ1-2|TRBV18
ASSPTGLRNGYT
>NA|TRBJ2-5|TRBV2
ASGGLAETQY
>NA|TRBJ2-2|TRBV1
TSSQEPGRDTGELF
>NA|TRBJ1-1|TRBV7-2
ASSADRGGTEAF
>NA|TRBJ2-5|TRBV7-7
ASSLRLATQETQY
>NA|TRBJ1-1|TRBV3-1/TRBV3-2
ASSLGQGGTEAF
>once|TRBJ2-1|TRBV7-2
ASRRGLAGYNEQF
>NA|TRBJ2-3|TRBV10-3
AISPGQSTDTQY
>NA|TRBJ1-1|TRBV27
ASSWGDGGTEAF
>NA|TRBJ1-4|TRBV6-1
ASSEDRGSEKLF
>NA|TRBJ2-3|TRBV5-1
ASSLVDFTDTQY
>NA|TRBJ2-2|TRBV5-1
ASSLRGQNTGELF
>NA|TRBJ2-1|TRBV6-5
ASTFPAGGRDEQF
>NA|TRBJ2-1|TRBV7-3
ASSLGPGTSGRARNEQF
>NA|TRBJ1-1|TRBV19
ASSVDRGGTEAF
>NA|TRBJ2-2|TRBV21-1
ASSKTRQGSTGELF
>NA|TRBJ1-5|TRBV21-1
ATNSDTRPNQPQH
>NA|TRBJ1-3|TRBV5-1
ASSLEPQGISGNTIY
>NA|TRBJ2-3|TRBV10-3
AISRTESTDTQY
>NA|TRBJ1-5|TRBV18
ASRDSQGMEPQH
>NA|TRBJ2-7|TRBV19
ASRRDTDSYEQY
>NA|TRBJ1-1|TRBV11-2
ASSLARFEAF
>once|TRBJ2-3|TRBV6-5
ASKTLGLSTDTQY
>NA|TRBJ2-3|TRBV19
ASSRGGISTDTQY
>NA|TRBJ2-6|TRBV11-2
ASSPISGANVLT
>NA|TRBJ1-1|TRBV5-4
ASSARGGRIGEAF
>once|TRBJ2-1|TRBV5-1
ASSTTSGSSYNEQF
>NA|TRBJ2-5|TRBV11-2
ASSFSKRLGETQY
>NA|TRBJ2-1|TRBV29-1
SVDRAGIYNEQF
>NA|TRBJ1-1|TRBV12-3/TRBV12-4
ASSFRDDTEAF
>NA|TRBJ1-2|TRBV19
ASSIGPSYYGYT
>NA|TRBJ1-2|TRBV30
AWLGDGVYGYT
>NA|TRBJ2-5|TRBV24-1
ATSDSQGIQETQY
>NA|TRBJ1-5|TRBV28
ASSSTGPGAPQPQH
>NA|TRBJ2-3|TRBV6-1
ASSERAAGTQY
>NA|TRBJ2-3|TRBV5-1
ASSRTLAGGATDTQY
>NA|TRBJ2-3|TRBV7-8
ASSLASQVPPDTQY
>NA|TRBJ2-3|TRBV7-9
ASSPGTSVTDTQY
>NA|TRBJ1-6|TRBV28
ASSYPDGDSPLH
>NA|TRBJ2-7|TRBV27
ASSLESGVRDEQY
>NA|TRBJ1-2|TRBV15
ATSRAGGGHSNYGYT
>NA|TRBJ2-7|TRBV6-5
ASLTDIYEQY
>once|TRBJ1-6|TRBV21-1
ASSKRGGCLPNSPLH
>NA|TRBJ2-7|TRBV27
ASSTWPLMSYEQY
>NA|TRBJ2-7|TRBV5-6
ASSFTGGSYEQY
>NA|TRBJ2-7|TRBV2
ASSEMGSSGSPY
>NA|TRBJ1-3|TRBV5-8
ASSRGDRKENTIY
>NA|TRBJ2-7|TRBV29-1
SVEDQAAYEQY
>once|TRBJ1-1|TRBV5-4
ASSLDMRSVGTEAF
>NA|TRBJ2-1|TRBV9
ASSGYLAGEQF